Listed below are T cell receptor beta chains from one sample, sequenced in a study of shared clonotypes between healthy human individuals. Here immunoSEQ multiplex PCR was the method, and the copy in TCRdb shows in-frame clones only, minus some. The sample includes about 320,000 clones, roughly 84% of them seen just once. Sequencing was performed on memory CD8+ T cells sorted from blood. The receptors shown here come from a man aged 18 to 30 in good health. CDR3s include the opening cysteine and the closing phenylalanine or tryptophan. D genes are given only for firm matches. Clone size is stated in some rows and not others, as once, few, many or a class when expanded.

j_call: TRBJ2-1; d_call: NA; v_call: TRBV28; clone_size: NA; cdr3_aa: CASSPLDVGAIYNEQFF; cdr3_nt: TGTGCCAGCAGTCCCTTGGATGTGGGGGCAATCTACAATGAGCAGTTCTTC
j_call: TRBJ1-1; d_call: NA; v_call: TRBV19; clone_size: once; cdr3_aa: CASSIDGGDTEAFF; cdr3_nt: TGTGCCAGTAGTATAGACGGGGGGGACACTGAAGCTTTCTTT
j_call: TRBJ2-5; d_call: TRBD2; v_call: TRBV2; clone_size: NA; cdr3_aa: CASGSSGGAETQYF; cdr3_nt: TGTGCCAGCGGGTCTAGCGGGGGGGCGGAGACCCAGTACTTC
j_call: TRBJ1-1; d_call: NA; v_call: TRBV5-6; clone_size: NA; cdr3_aa: CASSLARGEAFF; cdr3_nt: TGTGCCAGCAGCTTGGCCAGGGGAGAAGCTTTCTTT
j_call: TRBJ1-2; d_call: NA; v_call: TRBV5-5; clone_size: NA; cdr3_aa: CASSLVGRGVWNYGYTF; cdr3_nt: TGTGCCAGCAGCTTGGTCGGCAGGGGAGTCTGGAACTATGGCTACACCTTC
j_call: TRBJ2-7; d_call: NA; v_call: TRBV7-9; clone_size: once; cdr3_aa: CASSATGEYEQYF; cdr3_nt: TGTGCCAGCAGCGCTACAGGAGAGTACGAGCAGTACTTC
j_call: TRBJ1-2; d_call: NA; v_call: TRBV21-1; clone_size: many; cdr3_aa: CASSKIWGYTF; cdr3_nt: TGTGCCAGCAGCAAGATATGGGGCTACACCTTC
j_call: TRBJ2-7; d_call: NA; v_call: TRBV6-5; clone_size: once; cdr3_aa: CASVGNQDHEQYF; cdr3_nt: TGTGCCAGCGTAGGGAATCAGGACCACGAGCAGTACTTC
j_call: TRBJ1-1; d_call: NA; v_call: TRBV11-2; clone_size: NA; cdr3_aa: CASSLGFGQQAFF; cdr3_nt: TGTGCCAGCAGCTTGGGGTTTGGACAGCAAGCTTTCTTT
j_call: TRBJ2-7; d_call: NA; v_call: TRBV5-6; clone_size: NA; cdr3_aa: CASSFGNEQYF; cdr3_nt: TGTGCCAGCAGCTTTGGGAACGAGCAGTACTTC
j_call: TRBJ2-1; d_call: TRBD2; v_call: TRBV5-1; clone_size: once; cdr3_aa: CASSLAIAGVVNEQFF; cdr3_nt: TGCGCCAGCAGCTTGGCCATAGCGGGAGTCGTGAATGAGCAGTTCTTC
j_call: TRBJ2-7; d_call: NA; v_call: TRBV5-1; clone_size: NA; cdr3_aa: CASSLQSDYEQYF; cdr3_nt: TGCGCCAGCAGCCTACAGTCCGACTACGAGCAGTACTTC
j_call: TRBJ2-3; d_call: NA; v_call: TRBV29-1; clone_size: NA; cdr3_aa: CSVDSPPGYF; cdr3_nt: TGCAGCGTTGATAGTCCCCCCGGGTATTTT
j_call: TRBJ1-2; d_call: TRBD1; v_call: TRBV29-1; clone_size: many; cdr3_aa: CSVRLQGADGYTF; cdr3_nt: TGCAGCGTCCGCCTACAGGGGGCGGATGGCTACACCTTC
j_call: TRBJ2-7; d_call: TRBD1; v_call: TRBV6-1; clone_size: NA; cdr3_aa: CASRGQEVYEQYF; cdr3_nt: TGTGCCAGCAGGGGACAGGAGGTCTACGAGCAGTACTTC
j_call: TRBJ1-1; d_call: NA; v_call: TRBV28; clone_size: many; cdr3_aa: CASSPPRGLGEAFF; cdr3_nt: TGTGCCAGCAGTCCCCCAAGGGGCTTGGGCGAAGCTTTCTTT
j_call: TRBJ2-2; d_call: NA; v_call: TRBV19; clone_size: NA; cdr3_aa: CASSIPGNTGELFF; cdr3_nt: TGTGCCAGTAGTATCCCAGGAAACACCGGGGAGCTGTTTTTT
j_call: TRBJ1-6; d_call: NA; v_call: TRBV4-3; clone_size: NA; cdr3_aa: CASSPRVSSYNSPLHF; cdr3_nt: TGCGCCAGCAGCCCCCGGGTGAGCTCCTATAATTCACCCCTCCACTTT
j_call: TRBJ1-4; d_call: NA; v_call: TRBV11-2; clone_size: NA; cdr3_aa: CASSETATNEKLFF; cdr3_nt: TGTGCCAGCAGCGAGACAGCAACTAATGAAAAACTGTTTTTT
j_call: TRBJ2-2; d_call: NA; v_call: TRBV7-9; clone_size: NA; cdr3_aa: CASSPRQDTGELFF; cdr3_nt: TGTGCCAGCAGCCCCCGGCAAGACACCGGGGAGCTGTTTTTT
j_call: TRBJ2-7; d_call: TRBD1; v_call: TRBV10-3; clone_size: once; cdr3_aa: CAISEWLVETGGNEQYF; cdr3_nt: TGTGCCATCAGTGAGTGGCTAGTGGAGACAGGGGGGAACGAGCAGTACTTC
j_call: TRBJ2-7; d_call: TRBD2; v_call: TRBV27; clone_size: NA; cdr3_aa: CASSRTGLAAYEQYF; cdr3_nt: TGTGCCAGCAGCCGAACGGGGCTAGCGGCCTACGAGCAGTACTTC
j_call: TRBJ2-7; d_call: NA; v_call: TRBV9; clone_size: NA; cdr3_aa: CASSGGLGTTYEQYF; cdr3_nt: TGTGCCAGCAGCGGAGGCCTAGGGACCACCTACGAGCAGTACTTC
j_call: TRBJ2-3; d_call: TRBD1; v_call: TRBV11-2; clone_size: once; cdr3_aa: CASSLLPQGASTDTQYF; cdr3_nt: TGTGCCAGCAGCTTATTACCACAGGGGGCGAGCACAGATACGCAGTATTTT
j_call: TRBJ2-1; d_call: NA; v_call: TRBV9; clone_size: NA; cdr3_aa: CASSGGRSGNEQFF; cdr3_nt: TGTGCCAGCAGCGGGGGTCGATCGGGCAATGAGCAGTTCTTC
j_call: TRBJ2-7; d_call: NA; v_call: TRBV4-1; clone_size: once; cdr3_aa: CASSQSPLGSLYYEQYF; cdr3_nt: TGCGCCAGCAGCCAAAGCCCCTTAGGGTCCCTCTACTACGAGCAGTACTTC
j_call: TRBJ2-7; d_call: NA; v_call: TRBV12-2; clone_size: NA; cdr3_aa: CASRLALGKGESYEQYF; cdr3_nt: TGTGCAAGTCGCTTAGCGCTAGGGAAGGGGGAGTCCTACGAGCAGTACTTC
j_call: TRBJ2-1; d_call: TRBD2; v_call: TRBV5-6; clone_size: NA; cdr3_aa: CASSAPGLGFNEQFF; cdr3_nt: TGTGCCAGCAGCGCGCCGGGACTAGGTTTCAATGAGCAGTTCTTC
j_call: TRBJ1-2; d_call: TRBD1; v_call: TRBV6-1; clone_size: NA; cdr3_aa: CASSEVFGRGQGLMGYTF; cdr3_nt: TGTGCCAGCAGTGAGGTTTTTGGGCGGGGACAGGGGTTAATGGGCTACACCTTC
j_call: TRBJ1-2; d_call: TRBD1; v_call: TRBV28; clone_size: NA; cdr3_aa: CASSDRGRGYGYTF; cdr3_nt: TGTGCCAGCAGCGACAGGGGGCGAGGCTATGGCTACACCTTC
j_call: TRBJ2-5; d_call: NA; v_call: TRBV4-1; clone_size: NA; cdr3_aa: CASSQGPGEETQYF; cdr3_nt: TGCGCCAGCAGCCAAGGACCGGGGGAGGAGACCCAGTACTTC
j_call: TRBJ2-7; d_call: NA; v_call: TRBV7-9; clone_size: NA; cdr3_aa: CASSSPRGGGYEQYF; cdr3_nt: TGTGCCAGCAGCTCCCCCCGTGGGGGTGGCTACGAGCAGTACTTC
j_call: TRBJ2-2; d_call: NA; v_call: TRBV30; clone_size: NA; cdr3_aa: CAWDMGDTGELFF; cdr3_nt: TGTGCCTGGGACATGGGGGACACCGGGGAGCTGTTTTTT
j_call: TRBJ2-7; d_call: TRBD2; v_call: TRBV27; clone_size: once; cdr3_aa: CASSFGGRSYEQYF; cdr3_nt: TGTGCCAGCAGTTTCGGCGGGAGGTCCTACGAGCAGTACTTC
j_call: TRBJ2-7; d_call: TRBD1; v_call: TRBV6-5; clone_size: NA; cdr3_aa: CASSYETGGDEQYF; cdr3_nt: TGTGCCAGCAGTTACGAGACAGGGGGAGACGAGCAGTACTTC
j_call: TRBJ1-6; d_call: TRBD1; v_call: TRBV4-1; clone_size: NA; cdr3_aa: CASSQLTGVGSPLHF; cdr3_nt: TGCGCCAGCAGCCAACTGACAGGGGTGGGATCACCCCTCCACTTT
j_call: TRBJ2-1; d_call: TRBD2; v_call: TRBV7-9; clone_size: few; cdr3_aa: CASSTSGTSSYNEQFF; cdr3_nt: TGTGCCAGCAGCACATCCGGGACTAGCTCCTACAATGAGCAGTTCTTC
j_call: TRBJ1-1; d_call: NA; v_call: TRBV4-3; clone_size: NA; cdr3_aa: CASSQVEGTEAFF; cdr3_nt: TGCGCCAGCAGCCAAGTGGAGGGAACTGAAGCTTTCTTT
j_call: TRBJ2-7; d_call: TRBD1; v_call: TRBV7-6; clone_size: NA; cdr3_aa: CASSLDRGSFSYEQYF; cdr3_nt: TGTGCCAGCAGCCTAGACAGGGGGTCTTTCTCCTACGAGCAGTACTTC
j_call: TRBJ2-3; d_call: NA; v_call: TRBV9; clone_size: NA; cdr3_aa: CASGGFGRTDTQYF; cdr3_nt: TGTGCCAGCGGCGGCTTCGGGCGGACAGATACGCAGTATTTT
j_call: TRBJ2-7; d_call: TRBD1; v_call: TRBV4-1; clone_size: many; cdr3_aa: CASSQIDRVYEQYF; cdr3_nt: TGCGCCAGCAGCCAGATCGACAGGGTCTACGAGCAGTACTTC
j_call: TRBJ2-7; d_call: TRBD1; v_call: TRBV5-1; clone_size: NA; cdr3_aa: CASSRTGPAYEQYF; cdr3_nt: TGCGCCAGCAGCCGGACAGGGCCAGCCTACGAGCAGTACTTC
j_call: TRBJ2-1; d_call: NA; v_call: TRBV5-1; clone_size: NA; cdr3_aa: CASRGPLGLIKSSYNEQFF; cdr3_nt: TGCGCCAGCAGAGGACCCCTGGGATTAATAAAGAGCTCCTACAATGAGCAGTTCTTC
j_call: TRBJ2-1; d_call: NA; v_call: TRBV6-5; clone_size: NA; cdr3_aa: CASSYSPQGAEQFF; cdr3_nt: TGTGCCAGCAGTTACAGTCCTCAGGGTGCTGAGCAGTTCTTC
j_call: TRBJ2-7; d_call: NA; v_call: TRBV5-6; clone_size: NA; cdr3_aa: CASSLMGHEEYEQYF; cdr3_nt: TGTGCCAGCAGCTTGATGGGACACGAGGAGTACGAGCAGTACTTC
j_call: TRBJ2-5; d_call: NA; v_call: TRBV4-1; clone_size: NA; cdr3_aa: CASSQVPGDGETQYF; cdr3_nt: TGCGCCAGCAGCCAAGTGCCGGGAGACGGGGAGACCCAGTACTTC